This TCR beta chain is drawn from a study of human T cells and chemical hapten exposure. Study context: The sensitizer, 2% DPC, was used on about 2 cm by about 2 cm of upper inner arm skin.

This clonotype was recorded many times. Time point specified: patch test 3, about 24 weeks after DPC sensitization. Treatment reported: therapeutic diphenylcyclopropenone sensitization with weekly scalp DPC. Each donor was an alopecia patient between 18 and 70 years of age who qualified for DPC. Per germline, CDR1 MRHNA and CDR2 SNTAGT. V gave up 8 bases and J gave up 5 bases; unmatched junction bases: 6. CDR3 length: 13 amino acids. Individual cDNA molecules (in the library) carried attached unique molecular identifiers. Source study methods: Samples held a median of roughly 100,000 TCRs, range roughly 20,000–690,600. TCRdb processed the RACE reads anew with MiXCR; each CDR3 protein has one entry. Clone size and V and J calls follow TCRdb, not the original study. This sample carries over 150,000 distinct CDR3 sequences, 25% to 35% of them seen once, and the ten largest clones take about 2%.

This sequence originates from a woman aged 18-29 years with alopecia areata. Some clones in this sample may be carry-over from other donors' samples. V and J are TRBV6-4 and TRBJ2-1, with 7 bases lining up with TRBD1. This specimen was whole blood, taken in connection with sensitization to the hapten diphenylcyclopropenone (DPC). The CDR3 region has the DNA TGTGCCAGCGCTGACAGGGCCAACAATGAGCAGTTCTTC. This sequence encodes CASADRANNEQFF.